This T cell receptor beta chain comes out of a study of response to subunit inactivated influenza vaccine (dated by TCRdb to 2016 to 2019). For the study in its entirety: To follow how T cells responded to a trivalent subunit inactivated influenza vaccine, the researchers relied on deep quantitative profiling of the T cell receptor repertoire.

With regard to this clonotype: No cognate antigen has been identified for it. No per-base quality is available; no much larger clone lies one base away.

Broad study findings and their caveats: The authors suggested that each seasonal influenza vaccination may recruit only a limited number of new T cells.

The library came from RT-PCR. The instrument given in TCRdb is Illumina HiSeq 2500. TCRdb's own reprocessing of the public reads used fastp at Q25 and MiXCR and kept productive beta chains. Identical CDR3 proteins give one entry, which carries the most common genes and DNA. Recorded for this sample are approximately 530,000 distinct CDR3 sequences; 6% to 9% of them occurred a single time. Over 10% of the sample is taken by the ten largest. The CDR3 runs 13 residues from the cysteine to the phenylalanine. The retained sequence is limited to the CDR3, 39 bases, with the frame set at the first base. After removal of 8 bases from V and 4 bases from J, the junction retains 6 bases not matched to a gene. The germline V gene yields ENHRY for CDR1 and SYGVKD for CDR2.

Material: PBMCs from blood, obtained less than 30 months after vaccination. The TCR was taken from a man aged 45-69 years who received an inactivated influenza vaccine. Donor details come from another sample of the same person, matched by shared clones. The V gene is TRBV10-3 and the J gene is TRBJ2-7, with 9 middle bases fitting TRBD1. Here the CDR3 is given as CAISRDRVYEQYF. The DNA reads TGTGCCATCTCCCGGGACAGGGTGTACGAGCAGTACTTC.